The clone carrying this TCR beta chain has more than one count but fewer than ten. Its antigen is currently unknown. The sample is drawn from a study of regulatory T cells in long-lasting Graves disease. Study observations and caveats: Since the sample size was small, accuracy may have been reduced.

Time point meaning: persistent/refractory GD, antithyroid drugs over 5 years with positive TRAb. The TCR library was made from RNA that had been extracted from PBMCs in TRIzol. Graves' disease diagnoses used American Thyroid Association guidelines. Patients were enrolled at an endocrinology department in Xi'an, China. V lost 2 bases and J 1 base, leaving 12 bases between the germline ends. CDR3 length: 16 residues. The germline V gene has CDR1 SGHDT and CDR2 YYEEEE. To make TCR beta libraries, researchers used iRepertoire HTBI primers and Arm-PCR of CDR3 regions. TCRdb re-called the multiplex PCR reads through MiXCR, storing one row per CDR3 protein. The sample has a few hundred thousand distinct CDR3 sequences, roughly a fifth seen once; the top ten hold approximately 15%.

This TCR was sampled from a female donor with Graves disease. This chain uses TRBV5-6 with TRBJ2-2; D remains unclear. The material sequenced was peripheral blood mononuclear cells (PBMCs), taken when the disease was refractory, from a patient treated with antithyroid drugs. The CDR3 region has the DNA TGTGCCAGCAGCTTTGTACCGGATCGGAACACCGGGGAGCTGTTTTTT. Its protein is CASSFVPDRNTGELFF.